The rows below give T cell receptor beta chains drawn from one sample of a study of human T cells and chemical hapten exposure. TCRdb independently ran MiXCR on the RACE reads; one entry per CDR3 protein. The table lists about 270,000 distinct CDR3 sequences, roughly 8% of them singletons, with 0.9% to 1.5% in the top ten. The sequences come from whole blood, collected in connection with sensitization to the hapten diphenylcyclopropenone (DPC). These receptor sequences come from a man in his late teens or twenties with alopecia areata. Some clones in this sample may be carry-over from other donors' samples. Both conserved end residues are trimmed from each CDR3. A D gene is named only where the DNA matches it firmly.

ASSLAGVPGYT 11 TRBJ1-2 NA TRBV7-2
AISLGNQETQY 11 TRBJ2-5 NA TRBV10-3
ASSPREVFYNSPLH 14 TRBJ1-6 NA TRBV9
ASSEPRSNYGYT 12 TRBJ1-2 NA TRBV5-6
SARVTSGNYNEQF 13 TRBJ2-1 TRBD2 TRBV20-1
ASSQDIGPYNSPLH 14 TRBJ1-6 NA TRBV4-1
SVEDWGHNSNQPQH 14 TRBJ1-5 NA TRBV29-1
ASSLGQVNNSPLH 13 TRBJ1-6 NA TRBV7-2
ASSLARIPGASPLH 14 TRBJ1-6 NA TRBV7-8
ASSLDRDYYNEQF 13 TRBJ2-1 NA TRBV6-5
AISESGRAGRFNEQF 15 TRBJ2-1 NA TRBV10-3
SGRDSHFYGYT 11 TRBJ1-2 TRBD1 TRBV20-1
ASSYSRQINQPQH 13 TRBJ1-5 NA TRBV6-2/TRBV6-3
ASSIDSPSDTQY 12 TRBJ2-3 NA TRBV27
ASSWERENEKLF 12 TRBJ1-4 NA TRBV7-2
ASSLELADQETQY 13 TRBJ2-5 TRBD2 TRBV7-2
ASSLEGGPNQPQH 13 TRBJ1-5 NA TRBV7-9
ASSLDRLHGYT 11 TRBJ1-2 NA TRBV5-6
ASSPTAGTDTQY 12 TRBJ2-3 NA TRBV4-3
ASVPPGYNEQF 11 TRBJ2-1 NA TRBV6-2/TRBV6-3
ASRDVGGQGNQPQH 14 TRBJ1-5 NA TRBV12-3/TRBV12-4
ASSYPSGEEKLF 12 TRBJ1-4 NA TRBV5-4
ATRQGANTGELF 12 TRBJ2-2 TRBD1 TRBV24-1
SARQRQGANTGELF 14 TRBJ2-2 TRBD1 TRBV20-1
AISEGARTSYEQY 13 TRBJ2-7 NA TRBV10-3
ASTPREGAGTEAF 13 TRBJ1-1 TRBD1 TRBV12-3/TRBV12-4
ATSRGGRNVGNEQF 14 TRBJ2-1 NA TRBV15
ASNRDGYNEQF 11 TRBJ2-1 NA TRBV5-1
ASSLVPGTSSYNEQF 15 TRBJ2-1 NA TRBV7-2
ASRNQGSNTEAF 12 TRBJ1-1 NA TRBV28
SASRTENEKLF 11 TRBJ1-4 NA TRBV20-1
ASKSGGPYNEQF 12 TRBJ2-1 TRBD2 TRBV12-3/TRBV12-4
ASSLSQGDNIQY 12 TRBJ2-4 NA TRBV5-1
ASSLGAARQETQY 13 TRBJ2-5 NA TRBV7-6
ASSRIPPGLNPF 12 TRBJ2-1 NA TRBV4-1